Listed below are T cell receptor beta chains from one sample, sequenced in a study of cytomegalovirus exposure and HLA in healthy donors. Measured with immunoSEQ multiplex PCR; TCRdb has only the in-frame clones, and not every one. The sample contains approximately 170,000 clones, around 77% of which appear only once. Material: PBMCs. These TCRs come from a woman aged 18 to 35 in good health and CMV-seronegative. Each CDR3 is given with its conserved first and last residue. The D gene is left open where the match is weak. Part of the rows lack a size; the others show once, few, many or a class for expanded clones.

CDR3: CASRSGETQYF
DNA: TGCGCCAGCCGGTCAGGGGAGACCCAGTACTTC
J: TRBJ2-5
size: .
D: .
V: TRBV5-1

CDR3: CAISDRDGNQPQHF
DNA: TGTGCCATCTCGGACAGGGATGGCAATCAGCCCCAGCATTTT
J: TRBJ1-5
size: once
D: TRBD1
V: TRBV6-5

CDR3: CASSFTGVESETQYF
DNA: TGTGCCAGCAGCTTCACAGGGGTTGAATCGGAGACCCAGTACTTC
J: TRBJ2-5
size: .
D: TRBD1
V: TRBV7-3

CDR3: CASSIGQRQYF
DNA: TGTGCCAGTAGTATAGGTCAGCGGCAGTACTTC
J: TRBJ2-7
size: once
D: .
V: TRBV19

CDR3: CASSFRGREQYF
DNA: TGTGCCAGCAGTTTTCGAGGGAGAGAGCAGTACTTC
J: TRBJ2-7
size: .
D: .
V: TRBV28

CDR3: CASISTGGILEAFF
DNA: TGTGCCAGCATCTCGACAGGGGGGATACTTGAAGCTTTCTTT
J: TRBJ1-1
size: .
D: TRBD1
V: TRBV5-6

CDR3: CASREGGTEAFF
DNA: TGTGCCAGCAGGGAGGGGGGGACTGAAGCTTTCTTT
J: TRBJ1-1
size: .
D: .
V: TRBV28

CDR3: CASSLEGRVNQPQHF
DNA: TGCGCCAGCAGCTTGGAAGGCAGGGTGAATCAGCCCCAGCATTTT
J: TRBJ1-5
size: .
D: .
V: TRBV5-1

CDR3: CASSPGGNEQFF
DNA: TGTGCCAGCTCCCCCGGGGGGAATGAGCAGTTCTTC
J: TRBJ2-1
size: .
D: TRBD2
V: TRBV6-4

CDR3: CASTKGSGRARSYEQYF
DNA: TGTGCCAGCACAAAGGGTAGCGGGAGGGCCCGCTCCTACGAGCAGTACTTC
J: TRBJ2-7
size: .
D: .
V: TRBV21-1

CDR3: CASRKQGDIDGYTF
DNA: TGTGCCAGCAGGAAACAGGGGGATATCGATGGCTACACCTTC
J: TRBJ1-2
size: .
D: TRBD1
V: TRBV6-1

CDR3: CSSSPLLPGVNNEQFF
DNA: TGTTCCAGCAGCCCCTTGCTCCCGGGAGTCAACAATGAGCAGTTCTTC
J: TRBJ2-1
size: .
D: .
V: TRBV7-9

CDR3: CASSLGLAGAGNTIYF
DNA: TGTGCCAGCAGCTTAGGACTGGCAGGGGCTGGAAACACCATATATTTT
J: TRBJ1-3
size: .
D: .
V: TRBV7-2

CDR3: CAWIWSTGYNEQFF
DNA: TGTGCCTGGATTTGGTCTACCGGCTACAATGAGCAGTTCTTC
J: TRBJ2-1
size: .
D: .
V: TRBV30

CDR3: CASSTRGTGGFQPQHF
DNA: TGTGCCAGTAGTACGCGCGGGACAGGGGGCTTTCAGCCCCAGCATTTT
J: TRBJ1-5
size: once
D: TRBD1
V: TRBV19

CDR3: CASTTSYNGYTF
DNA: TGTGCCAGCACCACTTCCTATAATGGCTACACCTTC
J: TRBJ1-2
size: .
D: .
V: TRBV7-9

CDR3: CASRKIQGRNTEAFF
DNA: TGTGCCAGCAGGAAAATACAGGGTCGGAACACTGAAGCTTTCTTT
J: TRBJ1-1
size: few
D: .
V: TRBV6-4

CDR3: CASSVRDTYEQYF
DNA: TGCGCCAGCAGTGTCCGGGACACCTACGAGCAGTACTTC
J: TRBJ2-7
size: .
D: .
V: TRBV10-2

CDR3: CASSTRLAGDTVDEQFF
DNA: TGTGCCAGCAGCACCCGACTAGCGGGGGATACGGTAGATGAGCAGTTCTTC
J: TRBJ2-1
size: .
D: TRBD2
V: TRBV9

CDR3: CASSTAGNSPRGYTF
DNA: TGTGCCAGTAGTACGGCAGGTAATTCACCCCGAGGCTACACCTTC
J: TRBJ1-2
size: .
D: .
V: TRBV19

CDR3: CASSLAGTGGNEKLFF
DNA: TGTGCCAGCAGCTTGGCCGGGACAGGGGGCAACGAAAAACTGTTTTTT
J: TRBJ1-4
size: .
D: TRBD1
V: TRBV5-6

CDR3: CASRYDRALHQPQHF
DNA: TGTGCCAGCAGATATGACAGGGCTCTACATCAGCCCCAGCATTTT
J: TRBJ1-5
size: .
D: TRBD1
V: TRBV5-4

CDR3: CASSPEGPGVGEQFF
DNA: TGTGCCAGCAGCCCCGAGGGTCCGGGGGTAGGGGAGCAGTTCTTC
J: TRBJ2-1
size: few
D: .
V: TRBV5-4

CDR3: CASSRDREGRGFF
DNA: TGTGCCAGTAGCCGGGACAGGGAAGGGAGGGGATTCTTT
J: TRBJ1-1
size: .
D: TRBD1
V: TRBV19

CDR3: CASSLEGRGAFQAFF
DNA: TGCGCCAGCAGCTTGGAAGGCAGGGGAGCCTTTCAAGCTTTCTTT
J: TRBJ1-1
size: .
D: .
V: TRBV5-1

CDR3: CASSFAGTGATNEKLFF
DNA: TGTGCCAGCAGCTTCGCCGGGACAGGGGCGACTAATGAAAAACTGTTTTTT
J: TRBJ1-4
size: .
D: TRBD1
V: TRBV5-5

CDR3: CASSISAEAAYNEQFF
DNA: TGTGCCAGTAGTATATCGGCGGAGGCTGCCTACAATGAGCAGTTCTTC
J: TRBJ2-1
size: .
D: .
V: TRBV19

CDR3: CASMRGSEVSTEAFF
DNA: TGTGCCAGCATGAGGGGGTCCGAAGTTTCCACTGAAGCTTTCTTT
J: TRBJ1-1
size: .
D: .
V: TRBV6-5

CDR3: CASSDYGLAASEQFF
DNA: TGTGCCAGCAGTGACTACGGACTAGCGGCTAGCGAGCAGTTCTTC
J: TRBJ2-1
size: once
D: TRBD2
V: TRBV6-4

CDR3: CASSPDLVRGVNGYTF
DNA: TGTGCCAGCAGCCCGGATCTTGTCAGGGGCGTAAATGGCTACACCTTC
J: TRBJ1-2
size: .
D: .
V: TRBV5-6

CDR3: CASSLGRGRGSNYGYTF
DNA: TGTGCCAGCAGCTTGGGCAGGGGGCGCGGGTCTAACTATGGCTACACCTTC
J: TRBJ1-2
size: few
D: TRBD1
V: TRBV7-7

CDR3: CAWNARGGGNTIYF
DNA: TGTGCCTGGAACGCCCGGGGGGGAGGAAACACCATATATTTT
J: TRBJ1-3
size: .
D: .
V: TRBV30

CDR3: CASRGREGIGNQPQHF
DNA: TGTGCCAGTAGAGGCCGGGAAGGGATTGGAAATCAGCCCCAGCATTTT
J: TRBJ1-5
size: few
D: .
V: TRBV19

CDR3: CASNSRDRGGEAFF
DNA: TGTGCCAGCAATTCCCGGGACAGGGGTGGTGAAGCTTTCTTT
J: TRBJ1-1
size: .
D: TRBD1
V: TRBV28

CDR3: CASSTQGNQPQHF
DNA: TGTGCCAGTAGTACACAGGGAAATCAGCCCCAGCATTTT
J: TRBJ1-5
size: .
D: .
V: TRBV19

CDR3: CASSAGQGEGGYTF
DNA: TGTGCCAGCAGCGCCGGACAGGGGGAGGGTGGCTACACCTTC
J: TRBJ1-2
size: .
D: TRBD1
V: TRBV7-6

CDR3: CSASGDYEQYF
DNA: TGCAGTGCTAGCGGTGACTACGAGCAGTACTTC
J: TRBJ2-7
size: .
D: .
V: TRBV20-1

CDR3: CASTPAGGPETQYF
DNA: TGCGCCAGCACCCCGGCGGGGGGGCCAGAGACCCAGTACTTC
J: TRBJ2-5
size: once
D: TRBD2
V: TRBV5-1

CDR3: CASSTVGQGVPEAFF
DNA: TGTGCCAGCAGCACCGTCGGACAGGGTGTCCCTGAAGCTTTCTTT
J: TRBJ1-1
size: few
D: TRBD1
V: TRBV7-9

CDR3: CASSDPTDPGGGTEAFF
DNA: TGTGCCAGCAGTGATCCGACCGACCCGGGGGGGGGCACTGAAGCTTTCTTT
J: TRBJ1-1
size: .
D: .
V: TRBV2

CDR3: CAIKNRANEKLFF
DNA: TGTGCCATCAAGAATCGGGCTAATGAAAAACTGTTTTTT
J: TRBJ1-4
size: few
D: .
V: TRBV6-1

CDR3: CASRIGGGGSKTQYF
DNA: TGTGCCAGCAGGATCGGCGGCGGAGGTTCCAAGACCCAGTACTTC
J: TRBJ2-5
size: .
D: .
V: TRBV7-2

CDR3: CASSRLGTGGHTQYF
DNA: TGTGCCAGTAGTAGACTCGGGACAGGAGGACATACGCAGTATTTT
J: TRBJ2-3
size: .
D: TRBD1
V: TRBV19

CDR3: CASSGAIPYEQYF
DNA: TGTGCCAGCTCAGGGGCCATTCCCTACGAGCAGTACTTC
J: TRBJ2-7
size: .
D: .
V: TRBV2

CDR3: CASSESVGTSGSYEQYF
DNA: TGTGCCAGCAGTGAATCTGTGGGGACTAGCGGATCCTACGAGCAGTACTTC
J: TRBJ2-7
size: .
D: TRBD2
V: TRBV25-1

CDR3: CASSQSGGRQLLSNTEAFF
DNA: TGCGCCAGCAGTCAATCTGGAGGGCGGCAACTCCTATCGAACACTGAAGCTTTCTTT
J: TRBJ1-1
size: .
D: .
V: TRBV23-1

CDR3: CASSIDLQGQGVGQPQHF
DNA: TGTGCCAGTAGTATAGACCTACAGGGACAGGGGGTCGGTCAGCCCCAGCATTTT
J: TRBJ1-5
size: few
D: TRBD1
V: TRBV19

CDR3: CASSPISEFGVLYEQYF
DNA: TGTGCCAGCAGCCCGATCTCCGAGTTCGGGGTCCTCTACGAGCAGTACTTC
J: TRBJ2-7
size: .
D: .
V: TRBV9

CDR3: CASLRLANSYEQYF
DNA: TGTGCCAGCTTACGACTAGCCAACTCCTACGAGCAGTACTTC
J: TRBJ2-7
size: once
D: TRBD2
V: TRBV2

CDR3: CASSVSSGGAAEQFF
DNA: TGTGCCAGCAGCGTCTCTAGCGGGGGGGCCGCTGAGCAGTTCTTC
J: TRBJ2-1
size: .
D: TRBD2
V: TRBV7-9

CDR3: CASSLTQVGYTF
DNA: TGTGCCAGCAGTTTGACCCAGGTTGGCTACACCTTC
J: TRBJ1-2
size: .
D: .
V: TRBV28

CDR3: CASSVGAGDWNTQYF
DNA: TGTGCCAGCAGCGTAGGAGCGGGAGATTGGAATACGCAGTATTTT
J: TRBJ2-3
size: .
D: TRBD2
V: TRBV9

CDR3: CASSSDRNQPQHF
DNA: TGTGCCAGCAGCTCCGACAGGAATCAGCCCCAGCATTTT
J: TRBJ1-5
size: .
D: .
V: TRBV7-2

CDR3: CASSSSILFSYNSPLHF
DNA: TGTGCCAGCAGTTCAAGCATTCTTTTCTCCTATAATTCACCCCTCCACTTT
J: TRBJ1-6
size: few
D: .
V: TRBV27